This T cell receptor (beta chain) was documented in a study of cytomegalovirus exposure and HLA in healthy donors. Findings of the study overall: A later analysis linked a missense DCLRE1C variant to TCR beta V- and J-gene trimming. A later look showed TCR association rates differing by HLA locus, highest for DRB1 and lowest for HLA-C.

Researchers ran the PCR with 60 Vbeta and 13 Jbeta primers. Produced via immunoSEQ multiplex PCR; TCRdb's table is partial and in-frame only. The data contain fewer than 250,000 clones, over 60% of them singletons. Comments on this clone: Antigen: not known. Other DNA sequences from this sample encode an identical CDR3 as well.

Germline V lookup: CDR1 SGDLS, CDR2 YYNGEE. This CDR3 has 14 amino acids. V lost 0 bases to trimming and J lost 2 bases, with 8 bases between them. What was sequenced was PBMCs. The chain uses TRBV9 and TRBJ1-1, with no clear D. The source of this sequence is a woman aged 25 to 39 in good health and CMV-seropositive. The CDR3 region has the DNA TGTGCCAGCAGCGTAGGTAGATTAAACACTGAAGCTTTCTTT. It specifies CASSVGRLNTEAFF.